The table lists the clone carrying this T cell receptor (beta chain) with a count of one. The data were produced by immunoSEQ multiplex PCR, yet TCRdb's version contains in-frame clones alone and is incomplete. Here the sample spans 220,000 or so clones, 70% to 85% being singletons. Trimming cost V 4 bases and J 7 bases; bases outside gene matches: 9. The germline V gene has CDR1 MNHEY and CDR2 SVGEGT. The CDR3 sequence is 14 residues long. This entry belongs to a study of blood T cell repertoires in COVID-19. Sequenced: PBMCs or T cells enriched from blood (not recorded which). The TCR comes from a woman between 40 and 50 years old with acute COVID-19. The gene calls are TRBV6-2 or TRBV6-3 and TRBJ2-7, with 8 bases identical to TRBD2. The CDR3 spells CASSFGGGPWEQYF. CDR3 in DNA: TGTGCCAGCAGTTTCGGGGGGGGGCCCTGGGAGCAGTACTTC.